The following is a T cell receptor beta chain sequence with its context. The method was immunoSEQ multiplex PCR; TCRdb's version includes in-frame clones alone and lacks a portion of them. Among around 100,000 clones listed, around 81% were seen once. This record belongs to a study of glioma-infiltrating T cells after dendritic cell vaccination. Whole-study context: Glioblastoma patients came from Phase I and II dendritic cell vaccination trials. At biweekly intervals, patients got three intradermal dendritic cell vaccine injections.

The material was blood, obtained before dendritic cell vaccination. This clonotype was obtained from a human donor with glioblastoma.

In DNA, the CDR3 is TGTGCCAGCAGCTACTCGAGCAATCAGCCCCAGCATTTT. This encodes CASSYSSNQPQHF. The chain couples TRBV7-9 to TRBJ1-5; D gene unclear. Trimming shortened V by 4 bases and J by 1 base, and 5 bases separated the two germline ends. This CDR3 contains 13 residues. CDR1 SEHNR and CDR2 FQNEAQ come from the germline V gene (reference sequence).